These 29 T cell receptor beta chains were sequenced from one sample in a study of beta chain features in type 1 diabetes (dated by TCRdb to the late 2010s). Broader findings and caveats from the paper: In all four CD4+ subsets, TCRB CDR3 length was moderately but significantly shorter in type 1 diabetes patients.

Antigen specificity for these receptors is unknown. The library was generated by the immunoSEQ multiplex PCR assay. The entire isolated RNA was reverse transcribed using the High Capacity cDNA Reverse Transcription Kit, and thus expressed TCRB transcripts were sequenced. TCRdb took this table from immuneACCESS and kept in-frame rearrangements with V and J called. Such tables lack part of the clones; where checked against another copy, unresolved V genes explain under half of the gap, and the rest is unexplained. A total of around 70,000 clones appear in this sample, about 50% of them only once. The ten largest account for 0.7% of the sample. Input material: central memory CD4+ T cells from blood. The receptors stem from a young man with type 1 diabetes.

This chain joins TRBV11-3 and TRBJ1-2; D gene ambiguous. The CDR3 runs to 13 residues. Trimming cost V 1 base and J 6 bases, with 9 bases left between them. CDR1 is SGHNT, CDR2 YENEEA, per germline. The DNA for the CDR3 is TGTGCCAGCAGCTTAGGGGCAGGCAATGGCTACACCTTC. Its protein is CASSLGAGNGYTF.

This clone was recorded a few times. The chain carries TRBV5-1 and TRBJ1-2; 8 bases line up with TRBD1. This CDR3 spans 14 amino acids. V trimming: 3 bases; J trimming: 4 bases; junction bases outside the gene matches: 5. Germline CDR1 is SGHRS and CDR2 is YFSETQ. The CDR3 bases are TGCGCCAGCAGCTCTGGACAGGGAGGCTATGGCTACACCTTC. Protein sequence: CASSSGQGGYGYTF.

There are a few counts of this clone. The gene calls are TRBV7-2 and TRBJ2-1; 7 bases map to TRBD2. Germline assignment: CDR1 SGHTA and CDR2 FQGNSA. The length of the CDR3 is 15 residues. Unmatched junction bases numbered 12, after V lost 6 bases and J lost 7 bases. Here the CDR3 DNA reads TGTGCCAGCAGTTCCCAGGGTGATAGCGGGAATGAGCAGTTCTTC. It translates to CASSSQGDSGNEQFF.

A note on this clone: The germline gene is not matched at one end of the junction; a read error may be the cause. This chain's CDR3 is CASGLLSGGGTDTQYF. The CDR3 nucleotides are TGTGCCAGCGGCTTATTGAGCGGGGGGGGGACAGATACGCAGTATTTT. The chain joins TRBV11-2 to TRBJ2-3; TRBD2 aligns across 10 bases. The germline gives CDR1 SGHAT, CDR2 FQNNGV. The CDR3 contains 16 residues.

V is TRBV5-1 and J is TRBJ2-7, with D unclear. V dropped 2 bases and J dropped 5 bases, with 11 bases sitting between them. The CDR3 loop spans 13 amino acids. Per the germline V gene, CDR1 is SGHRS and CDR2 is YFSETQ. CDR3 sequence reads: CASSLNRPDEQYF. CDR3 DNA sequence: TGCGCCAGCAGCTTAAACAGACCGGACGAGCAGTACTTC.

In this sample, this clone turned up a few times. A junction end diverges from the germline sequence, so it may reflect a read error. The chain uses TRBV11-3 and TRBJ2-1; the match to TRBD1 covers 7 bases. The CDR3 totals 14 residues. Germline V CDR1 and CDR2: SGHNT, YENEEA. The CDR3 sequence is CASSLGRGRNEQFF. DNA for the CDR3: TGTGCCAGCAGTTTAGGAAGGGGGCGAAATGAGCAGTTCTTC.

This clone was observed a few times. In DNA form, the CDR3 reads TGCAGTGCTAGGCCCCAGGATGAGCAGTTCTTC. Protein sequence: CSARPQDEQFF. The chain joins TRBV20-1 to TRBJ2-1; D is unresolved. Germline lookup yields CDR1 DFQATT and CDR2 SNEGSKA (reference sequence). The germline V and J ends were trimmed by 3 bases and 8 bases, with 8 bases remaining between them. This CDR3 has 11 amino acids.

This chain links TRBV29-1 with TRBJ2-7; maybe TRBD2 (6 bases). Germline loops: CDR1 SQVTM, CDR2 ANQGSEA. This CDR3 is built from 12 residues. The germline V and J ends were trimmed by 7 bases and 2 bases, with 12 bases remaining between them. The CDR3 DNA reads TGCAGCGCCGGGGGAATAGCCTACGAGCAGTACTTC. Its translation is CSAGGIAYEQYF.

This chain connects TRBV30 to TRBJ1-1; D remains unclear. From germline, CDR1 is GTSNPN and CDR2 SVGIG (reference sequence). V was clipped by 1 base and J by 3 bases, with 9 bases between them. The CDR3 length is 13 residues. The CDR3 loop is CAWSDNHDTEAFF. The CDR3 coding sequence is TGTGCCTGGAGTGACAACCACGACACTGAAGCTTTCTTT. The full variable domain, in which reference TRBV30 and TRBJ1-1 provide the parts outside the CDR3, is SQTIHQWPATLVQPVGSPLSLECTVEGTSNPNLYWYRQAAGRGLQLLFYSVGIGQISSEVPQNLSASRPQDRQFILSSKKLLLSDSGFYLCAWSDNHDTEAFFGQGTRLTVV.

The rearrangement uses TRBV11-2 and TRBJ2-1; 7 positions agree with TRBD2. The CDR3 runs 16 residues. Germline V gene data show CDR1 as SGHAT and CDR2 as FQNNGV. J was trimmed by 4 bases and V by 0 bases; bases with no gene match: 6. As DNA, the CDR3 is TGTGCCAGCAGCTTAGATCGGGGAGGGCTTTACAATGAGCAGTTCTTC. Translation: CASSLDRGGLYNEQFF. The variable domain in full, completed from reference TRBV11-2 and TRBJ2-1, reads EAGVAQSPRYKIIEKRQSVAFWCNPISGHATLYWYQQILGQGPKLLIQFQNNGVVDDSQLPKDRFSAERLKGVDSTLKIQPAKLEDSAVYLCASSLDRGGLYNEQFFGPGTRLTVL.

The chain employs TRBV6-8 and TRBJ1-1, with TRBD1 identical over 9 bases. The CDR3 covers 16 residues. With V trimmed by 5 bases and J by 0 bases, 7 bases remained unmatched. From germline, CDR1 is MNHGY and CDR2 SAAAGT. The CDR3 DNA follows: TGTGCCAGCAGTCCGGAGGGACAGGGATTGAACACTGAAGCTTTCTTT. Translation gives CASSPEGQGLNTEAFF.

This chain connects TRBV2 to TRBJ2-7; tentative D call: TRBD2 (7 bases). The germline V gene has CDR1 SNHLY and CDR2 FYNNEI. This CDR3 contains 14 residues. V shed 7 bases and J shed 3 bases, with 16 bases lying between them. The CDR3 is CASIEGGADYEQYF. The DNA for the CDR3 is TGTGCCAGCATCGAAGGGGGGGCGGACTACGAGCAGTACTTC. Full variable domain (missing parts from reference TRBV2 and TRBJ2-7): EPEVTQTPSHQVTQMGQEVILRCVPISNHLYFYWYRQILGQKVEFLVSFYNNEISEKSEIFDDQFSVERPDGSNFTLKIRSTKLEDSAMYFCASIEGGADYEQYFGPGTRLTVT.

The CDR3 is CASSLVWDNSGANVLTF. CDR3 nucleotides: TGTGCCAGCAGCTTAGTCTGGGACAACTCTGGGGCCAACGTCCTGACTTTC. The rearrangement uses TRBV7-2 and TRBJ2-6; TRBD1 might be the D (6 bases). The CDR3 totals 17 residues. Germline CDR1 reads SGHTA; CDR2 reads FQGNSA. Trimming took 1 base from V and 0 from J, leaving 10 bases between them.

A single count supports this clone. The chain's CDR3 is CASSITSGRAEQYF. The CDR3 DNA reads TGTGCCAGTAGTATAACTAGCGGGAGGGCCGAGCAGTACTTC. The chain couples TRBV19 to TRBJ2-7, with TRBD2 identical over 13 bases. This CDR3 spans 14 amino acids. Trimming at V came to 2 bases and at J to 6 bases, leaving 1 base not matched to a gene. The germline gives CDR1 LNHDA, CDR2 SQIVND (reference sequence).

This clone was counted a few times. This chain uses TRBV4-2 with TRBJ2-3, with 10 bases fitting TRBD1. There are 16 residues in the CDR3. The V gene's germline CDR1 is LGHNA and CDR2 YNFKEQ. Trimming at V came to 4 bases and at J to 0 bases, leaving 4 bases not matched to a gene. CDR3 coding DNA: TGTGCCAGCAGCCGAGGACAGGGGGAGAGCACAGATACGCAGTATTTT. It specifies CASSRGQGESTDTQYF.

Only a few counts were recorded for this clone. The rearrangement links TRBV7-8 to TRBJ1-5; no clear D gene. Germline CDR1 and CDR2: SGHVS and FQNEAQ. V was clipped by 5 bases and J by 0 bases, with 8 bases between them. The CDR3 contains 14 residues. The CDR3 protein is CASSGGDSNQPQHF. CDR3 nucleotide sequence: TGTGCCAGCAGCGGCGGCGATAGCAATCAGCCCCAGCATTTT.

The table lists this clone with a count of one. The CDR3 spells CASWRELGTEAFF. The CDR3 DNA reads TGTGCCAGCTGGAGGGAGTTGGGGACTGAAGCTTTCTTT. The chain uses TRBV2 and TRBJ1-1; D remains unclear. CDR3 length equals 13 residues. V was pared by 8 bases and J by 5 bases, with 15 bases between. Germline CDR1 is SNHLY and CDR2 is FYNNEI.

This clone was observed a single time. This chain links TRBV5-6 with TRBJ2-7; D is ambiguous. The CDR3 runs to 13 residues. Trimming stripped 3 bases from V and 4 bases from J, with 11 bases between. Germline CDR1 reads SGHDT; CDR2 reads YYEEEE. DNA of the CDR3: TGTGCCAGCAGCTGGAACGCAGGTTACGAGCAGTACTTC. This codes for CASSWNAGYEQYF.

Remarks on this clone: Other nucleotide sequences in the sample specify the same CDR3. The chain employs TRBV30 and TRBJ1-1; D ambiguous. The V end lost 0 bases, the J end lost 4 bases, and 6 bases lay between the germline ends. The CDR3 consists of 12 residues. The germline V gene encodes CDR1 GTSNPN and CDR2 SVGIG (reference sequence). The CDR3 protein is CAWSVRGTEAFF. Written as DNA, the CDR3 is TGTGCCTGGAGTGTACGGGGCACTGAAGCTTTCTTT.

Concerning this clone: The identical CDR3 is also encoded by other nucleotide sequences in the sample. CDR3: CASSSRGQGQPQHF. The CDR3 DNA reads TGTGCCAGCAGCTCCAGGGGGCAGGGTCAGCCCCAGCATTTT. The chain is built from TRBV5-6 and TRBJ1-5, with 8 bases that match TRBD1. This CDR3 spans 14 amino acids. V was clipped by 3 bases and J by 6 bases; unmatched bases: 5. Germline loops: CDR1 SGHDT, CDR2 YYEEEE.

The chain uses TRBV12-5 and TRBJ1-2; D call uncertain. The germline V gene has CDR1 LGHNT and CDR2 FRNRAP. The CDR3 contains 13 residues. The ends were cut back, 5 bases at V and 8 bases at J, with 15 bases in the middle. This chain's CDR3 is CASGPKGGLGYTF. CDR3 sequence (DNA): TGTGCTAGTGGTCCCAAGGGCGGACTAGGCTACACCTTC.

This clone was counted only a few times. CDR3 nucleotide sequence: TGTGCCAGTAGTCCTCAGGGGGTCCTCCACTTT. This encodes CASSPQGVLHF. The V and J genes are TRBV19 and TRBJ1-1, with 7 nucleotides matching TRBD1. The assigned J gene may be wrong: the sequence end matches TRBJ1-6 better. The CDR3 totals 11 residues. CDR1 is LNHDA and CDR2 is SQIVND in the germline V gene (reference sequence).

The chain recombines TRBV6-6 with TRBJ1-2; a possible D gene is TRBD1 (6 bases). CDR1 and CDR2 (germline): MNHNY, SVGAGI (reference sequence). The CDR3 contains 13 residues. Trimming cost V 6 bases and J 4 bases, with 12 bases left between them. The CDR3 is CASSRTALYGYTF. The DNA of the CDR3 is TGTGCCAGCAGCCGGACAGCACTCTATGGCTACACCTTC.

CDR3 nucleotides: TGTGCCACCAGCAGTGCAATGCCGGGACAGGGGACAGCTTTCTTT. Its translation: CATSSAMPGQGTAFF. This chain connects TRBV15 to TRBJ1-1, with 10 bases identical to TRBD1. The trim removed 3 bases at V and 10 bases at J, leaving 11 bases unmatched. This CDR3 comprises 15 residues. CDR1 and CDR2 (germline): LNHNV, YYDKDF (reference sequence).

This clone was seen a few times. V and J are TRBV2 and TRBJ2-1; TRBD1 matches 9 bases. The CDR3 covers 14 residues. V shed 6 bases and J 8 bases; nucleotides not matched to a gene: 8. Germline V gene data show CDR1 as SNHLY and CDR2 as FYNNEI. The CDR3 here is CASSAGQGFYEQFF. The CDR3 region has the DNA TGTGCCAGCAGCGCGGGACAGGGTTTCTATGAGCAGTTCTTC.

This clone was recorded a few times. This rearrangement joins TRBV4-2 to TRBJ1-3; 7 nucleotides align to TRBD1. The germline CDR1 and CDR2 sequences are LGHNA and YNFKEQ. V was pared by 4 bases and J by 1 base, with 10 bases of the junction left unmatched. The CDR3 runs to 17 residues. CDR3 protein: CASSLLTGTNSGNTIYF. The CDR3 DNA follows: TGTGCCAGCAGCCTCTTGACAGGGACAAATTCTGGAAACACCATATATTTT.

This clone was counted between two and nine times. V usage is TRBV16 and J usage is TRBJ1-5; D uncertain. CDR3 size: 14 residues. The germline V and J ends were trimmed by 0 bases and 1 base, with 4 bases remaining between them. Germline assignment: CDR1 KGHSY and CDR2 FQNENV. DNA of the CDR3: TGTGCCAGCAGCCAATCAGCGAGCAATCAGCCCCAGCATTTT. It encodes CASSQSASNQPQHF. Full variable domain (outside the CDR3, taken from reference TRBV16 and TRBJ1-5): GEEVAQTPKHLVRGEGQKAKLYCAPIKGHSYVFWYQQVLKNEFKFLISFQNENVFDETGMPKERFSAKCLPNSPCSLEIQATKLEDSAVYFCASSQSASNQPQHFGDGTRLSIL.

This rearrangement joins TRBV11-2 to TRBJ2-3; possible D gene TRBD2, 5 bases. V lost 1 base to trimming and J lost 1 base, with 9 bases between them. There are 15 residues in the CDR3. In germline, CDR1 is SGHAT, CDR2 FQNNGV. CDR3 coding DNA: TGTGCCAGCAGCTTAGGATGGGGAGGCACAGATACGCAGTATTTT. Protein: CASSLGWGGTDTQYF.

This clone was recorded only once. The chain has TRBV5-6 and TRBJ2-1; D remains ambiguous. The V end was cut by 2 bases, the J end by 4 bases, with 7 bases between. CDR1 is SGHDT and CDR2 is YYEEEE in the germline V gene. CDR3 length equals 13 residues. Here the CDR3 reads CASSFGLYNEQFF. DNA of the CDR3: TGTGCCAGCAGCTTTGGGCTATACAATGAGCAGTTCTTC.